This TCR beta chain came from a study of HIV-infected patients and healthy controls. General observations from the study: Size-matched repertoire data failed to replicate the apparent Gini index recovery after therapy in HIV-infected patients. Mean usage of eight alpha and eight beta V genes differed significantly in HIV-infected patients versus controls.

Antiretroviral therapy had run roughly three months, about 14 weeks, before follow-up blood collection. No cell fractionation was done, so the repertoire covers all unsorted peripheral blood T cells. People with immunomodulatory therapy, recent vaccination or treatment interruptions were not enrolled. Ten or more counts support this clonotype. Its cognate antigen is unknown. Trimming left V 6 bases short and J 0 bases short, with 5 bases between. The germline V gene encodes CDR1 SNHLY and CDR2 FYNNEI. CDR3 length: 13 residues. About 540 ng RNA was reverse transcribed with alpha and beta constant-region primers. Separate chain-specific third strand synthesis with multiplexing indices produced the alpha and beta libraries. All rearrangements within a chain used one primer pair; cDNA molecules carried barcodes. MiXCR, run by TCRdb on the 5' RACE reads, gives a single entry per CDR3 protein. The profile shows 6,500 to 10,000 distinct CDR3 sequences, about 9.3% of them singletons.

The rearrangement joins TRBV2 to TRBJ2-2; D is ambiguous. This receptor was taken from an adult with HIV infection. Sequencing used blood, obtained during antiretroviral therapy. The CDR3 nucleotides read TGTGCCAGCAGAATGTCGAACACCGGGGAGCTGTTTTTT. As protein: CASRMSNTGELFF.